This TCR beta chain emerged from a study of CD4 T cell repertoires in COVID-19. No culture step preceded sequencing of the ex vivo isolated memory T cells. With regard to this clone: The antigen is unknown. Other DNA sequences in the sample encode the same CDR3.

Measured with immunoSEQ multiplex PCR; TCRdb has only the in-frame clones, and not every one. The sample consists of about 75,000 clones, about 83% of them appearing once. Overall study results and limits: Suggested intraclonal diversification: top SARS-CoV-2-reactive clonotypes appeared in two or three memory subsets.

Trimming took 2 bases from V and 5 from J, leaving 6 bases between them. The CDR3 contains 12 residues. Germline CDR1 reads ENHRY; CDR2 reads SYGVKD. The TCR was taken from a human donor who had COVID-19. The sample here was CD4+ T cells from peripheral blood, taken after recovery from COVID-19. The J gene is TRBJ1-1, the V gene TRBV10-3; no reliable D call. DNA for the CDR3: TGTGCCATCAGTGAGGTCGGGACTGAAGCTTTCTTT. This gives the protein CAISEVGTEAFF.